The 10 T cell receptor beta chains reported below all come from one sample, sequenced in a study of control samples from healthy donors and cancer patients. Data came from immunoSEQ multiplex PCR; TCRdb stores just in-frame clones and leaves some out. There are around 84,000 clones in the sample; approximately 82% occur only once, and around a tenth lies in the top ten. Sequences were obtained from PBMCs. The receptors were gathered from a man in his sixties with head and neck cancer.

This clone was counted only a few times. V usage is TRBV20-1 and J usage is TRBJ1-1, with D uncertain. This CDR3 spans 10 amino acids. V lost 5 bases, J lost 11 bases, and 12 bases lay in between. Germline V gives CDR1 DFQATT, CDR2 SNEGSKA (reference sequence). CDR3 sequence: CSAAFTWAFF. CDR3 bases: TGCAGTGCTGCGTTTACATGGGCTTTCTTT.

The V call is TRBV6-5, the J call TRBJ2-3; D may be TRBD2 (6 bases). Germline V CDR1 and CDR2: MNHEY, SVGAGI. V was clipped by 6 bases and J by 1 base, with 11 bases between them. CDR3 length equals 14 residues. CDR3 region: CASREGSGTDTQYF. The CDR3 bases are TGTGCCAGCAGGGAGGGCTCGGGCACAGATACGCAGTATTTT.

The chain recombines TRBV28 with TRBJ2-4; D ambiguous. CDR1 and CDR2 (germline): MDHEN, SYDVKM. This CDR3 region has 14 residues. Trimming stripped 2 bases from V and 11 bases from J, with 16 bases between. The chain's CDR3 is CASSLQLTMRVQYF. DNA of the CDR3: TGTGCCAGCAGTTTACAACTAACAATGAGAGTTCAGTACTTC.

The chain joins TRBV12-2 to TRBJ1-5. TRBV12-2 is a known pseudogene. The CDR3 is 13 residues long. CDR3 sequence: CASRYGGNQPQHF. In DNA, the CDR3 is TGTGCAAGTAGGTACGGTGGCAATCAGCCCCAGCATTTT.

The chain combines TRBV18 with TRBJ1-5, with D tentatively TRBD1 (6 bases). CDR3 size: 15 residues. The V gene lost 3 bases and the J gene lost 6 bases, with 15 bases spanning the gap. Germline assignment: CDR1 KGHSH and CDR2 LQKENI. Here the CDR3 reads CASSPEQGLGQPQHF. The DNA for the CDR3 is TGTGCCAGCTCACCCGAGCAGGGGTTAGGTCAGCCCCAGCATTTT.

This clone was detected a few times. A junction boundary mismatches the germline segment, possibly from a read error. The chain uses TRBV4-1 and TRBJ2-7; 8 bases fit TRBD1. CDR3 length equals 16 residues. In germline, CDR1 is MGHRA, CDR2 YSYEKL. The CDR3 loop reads CASSQVSGQGSHEQYF. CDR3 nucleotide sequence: TGCGCCAGCAGCCAAGTTTCAGGACAGGGCTCCCACGAGCAGTACTTC.

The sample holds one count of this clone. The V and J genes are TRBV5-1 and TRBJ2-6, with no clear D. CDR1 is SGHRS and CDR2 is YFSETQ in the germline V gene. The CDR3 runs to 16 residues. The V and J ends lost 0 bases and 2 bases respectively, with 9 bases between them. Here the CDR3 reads CASSLDVTTGANVLTF. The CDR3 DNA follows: TGCGCCAGCAGCTTGGATGTAACGACTGGGGCCAACGTCCTGACTTTC.

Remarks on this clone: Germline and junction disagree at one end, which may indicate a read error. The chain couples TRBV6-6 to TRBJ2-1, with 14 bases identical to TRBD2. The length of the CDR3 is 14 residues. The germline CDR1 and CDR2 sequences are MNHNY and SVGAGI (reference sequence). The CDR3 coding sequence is TGTGCCAGCAGTTACTCAGGGACTAGCGGGAGTCCCCTCTTC. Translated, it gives CASSYSGTSGSPLF.

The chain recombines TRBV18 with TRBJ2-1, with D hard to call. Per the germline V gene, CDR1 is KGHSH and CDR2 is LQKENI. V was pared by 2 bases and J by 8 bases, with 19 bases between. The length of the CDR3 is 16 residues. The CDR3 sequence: CASSPALGSWTHEQFF. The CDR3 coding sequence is TGTGCCAGCTCACCAGCTCTAGGGTCATGGACCCATGAGCAGTTCTTC.

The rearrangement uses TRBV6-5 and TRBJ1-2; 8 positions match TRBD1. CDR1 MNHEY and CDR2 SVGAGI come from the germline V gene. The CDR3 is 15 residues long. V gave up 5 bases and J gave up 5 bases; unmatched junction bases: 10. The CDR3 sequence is CASSRRTGLGYGYTF. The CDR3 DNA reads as TGTGCCAGCAGTCGACGGACAGGGCTAGGGTATGGCTACACCTTC.